This T cell receptor beta chain was found in a study of CD4 T cells in relation to SARS-CoV-2 and coronaviruses (dated by TCRdb to the early 2020s). A note on the overall study: In the ViraFEST assay, PBMCs were cultured with antigen for under twelve days, after which TCR beta CDR3s were sequenced to identify antigen-specific clonal expansions. An HIV-1 Nef peptide pool or a culture without peptide was used as the negative reference condition. HLA restriction was mapped for shared crossreactive spike epitopes using patient-derived lymphoblastoid cell lines. The study assessed, at the TCR clonotype level, memory CD4+ T cell crossreactivity between SARS-CoV-2 and common cold coronavirus spike proteins. The Adaptive Biotechnologies TCR-sequencing kit was used to sequence samples from a few pre-COVID donors and the naive versus memory experiments, while other data came from Illumina-based sequencing. For other donors in the study, expansion assays were sequenced with a different, Illumina-based TCR-beta assay. What the study reported, not specific to this receptor: Because no donor provided both pre-pandemic and post-infection samples, tracing the source of pre-existing responses was limited. Since the crossreactivity analysis centred on spike protein, crossreactivity against other viral proteins was not assessed. Memory CD4+ clonotypes crossrecognizing SARS-CoV-2 and at least one common cold coronavirus spike were found in around 71% of donors. Compared with monoreactive clones, crossreactive clones had significantly weaker SARS-CoV-2-driven expansion, a result consistent with antigenic imprinting. Small numbers of patients and of tested TCRs were a limitation of the study.

The library was generated by the immunoSEQ multiplex PCR assay. The study's processing was this. Preprocessing removed nonproductive sequences and CDR3s not starting with C, not ending with F or W, or shorter than 7 amino acids. The MANAFEST web app was used to call antigen-specific clonotypes on the basis of expansion compared with the reference and with other culture wells. A clone counted as positive if significantly expanded in 2 of 3 replicate wells versus the reference culture at FDR below 0.05. Positive clones also required significant expansion versus all other tandem wells and an odds ratio above 5. CDR3 homology was measured as pairwise Levenshtein distance, computed with the stringdist R package after trimming three terminal residues from each end. The table comes from immuneACCESS by way of TCRdb, which keeps in-frame sequences with V and J called. Part of the clones is missing from these tables; in studies checked, under half for an unresolved V gene and the rest for unknown reasons. V and J calls and clone size come straight from that table; D and trimming were deduced from the DNA. This sample has almost 30,000 clones in its table, and 76% of those were observed once. The leading ten clones occupy about 15% of the sample.

Trimming accounts for 5 bases at V and 7 bases at J, while the number of junction bases matched to no gene is 4. The germline V gene (reference sequence) supplies CDR1 LNHDA and CDR2 SQIVND. Including the terminal cysteine and phenylalanine, the CDR3 comprises 14 residues. The only DNA kept is the CDR3, 42 bases in frame from the first base. CD4+ T cells from unexposed donors were collected before the COVID-19 pandemic (2011-2018). Following 10 days of culture, the EasySep CD4+ T cell isolation kit was used to isolate CD4+ T cells. As cell number allowed, CD4+ T cells from unexposed donors were tested for reactivity to SARS-CoV-2 S and N and to four common cold coronavirus spike pools. PBMCs were cultured at around 2 million per well in IMDM supplemented with 5% human AB serum and 9 to 10 IU/ml IL-2. Half of the culture medium was replaced with fresh IL-2-containing medium on days 3 and 7. Each peptide culture condition was generally run in triplicate replicate wells. The leukapheresis product for the unexposed donors was obtained through commercial purchase. PBMCs were isolated from leukapheresis product or whole blood by Ficoll-Paque PLUS gradient centrifugation. PBMCs were either cryopreserved at -140 degrees C or used fresh in the expansion assay. The QIAamp Micro DNA Kit was used to extract genomic DNA from the CD4+ T cells.

On this clone: Its antigen specificity is not known. The record has no base qualities; no much larger clone is one base away.

The TCR was taken from a human donor in good health. Recombination linked TRBV19 to TRBJ2-4; TRBD1 fits 11 bases in the junction. Sequenced input: CD4+ T cells from PBMCs, cultured in vitro. The nucleotides read TGTGCCAGTAGTGGGGGACAGGGGGAGAACATTCAGTACTTC. This gives the protein CASSGGQGENIQYF.